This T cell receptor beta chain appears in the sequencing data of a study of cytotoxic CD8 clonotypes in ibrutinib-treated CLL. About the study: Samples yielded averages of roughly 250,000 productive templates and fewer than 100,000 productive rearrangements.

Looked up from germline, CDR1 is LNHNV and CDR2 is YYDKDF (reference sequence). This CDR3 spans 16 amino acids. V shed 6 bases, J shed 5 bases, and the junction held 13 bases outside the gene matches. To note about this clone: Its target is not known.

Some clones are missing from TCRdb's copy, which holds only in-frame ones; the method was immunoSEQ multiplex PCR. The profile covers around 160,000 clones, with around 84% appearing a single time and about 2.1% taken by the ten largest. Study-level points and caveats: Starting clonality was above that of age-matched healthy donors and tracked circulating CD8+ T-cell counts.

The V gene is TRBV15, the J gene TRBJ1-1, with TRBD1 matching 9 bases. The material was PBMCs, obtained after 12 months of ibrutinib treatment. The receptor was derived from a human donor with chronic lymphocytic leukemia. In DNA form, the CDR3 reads TGTGCCACCAGACCAATGACAGGGGGTAGGAGGACTGAAGCTTTCTTT. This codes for CATRPMTGGRRTEAFF. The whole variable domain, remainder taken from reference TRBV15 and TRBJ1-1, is DAMVIQNPRYQVTQFGKPVTLSCSQTLNHNVMYWYQQKSSQAPKLLFHYYDKDFNNEADTPDNFQSRRPNTSFCFLDIRSPGLGDTAMYLCATRPMTGGRRTEAFFGQGTRLTVV.